The TCR beta chain described here comes from a study of CD8+ T cells in alopecia areata. The study's findings and limits: Especially in alopecia totalis/universalis, lesional scalp showed greater clonality than normal scalp did.

The J segment lost 1 base and the V segment lost 4 bases, leaving 6 bases of the junction unmatched. CDR1 and CDR2 from the germline V gene are SGDLS and YYNGEE. This CDR3 has 15 residues. Turning to this clone: Its antigen is not identified.

Sequencing relied on a cDNA template that was reverse transcribed from extracted RNA. TCRdb's copy holds only in-frame clones and misses some; the assay was immunoSEQ multiplex PCR. The data contain around 250,000 clones, less than 80% of them singletons. Here the sequenced sample was CD4+ T cells sorted from blood, taken at week 0. The chain employs TRBV9 and TRBJ2-3; 7 bases agree with TRBD2. The receptor's source is a human donor with alopecia areata. Here the CDR3 DNA reads TGTGCCAGCAGCCCTCGGGACTACGGCACAGATACGCAGTATTTT. Translated, it gives CASSPRDYGTDTQYF.